The 20 T cell receptor beta chains below all came from one sample that was sequenced in a study of blood T cells in healthy people across ages. Together with a sample-barcoded 5' primer, a J-beta primer mix was included in a second PCR lasting about 6 to 11 cycles. TCRdb re-called the 5' RACE reads with MiXCR, one entry per CDR3 protein. This sample has under 800,000 distinct CDR3 sequences, with over 20% found just once. Sequenced material: blood. The receptors derive from a man between 65 and 85 years old in good health.

At least ten counts were recorded for this clonotype. This chain connects TRBV6-6 to TRBJ1-4, with D hard to call. Germline V gene lookup returns CDR1 MNHNY and CDR2 SVGAGI (reference sequence). The V and J ends lost 5 bases and 8 bases respectively, with 9 bases between them. The CDR3 is 12 residues long. CDR3 amino acids: CASSDDKEKLFF. The CDR3 DNA sequence: TGTGCCAGCAGTGACGATAAAGAAAAACTGTTTTTT.

The V call is TRBV7-3, the J call TRBJ2-3; D is perhaps TRBD1 (7 bases). Trimming left V 3 bases short and J 2 bases short, with 15 bases between. Germline CDR1 SGHTA, CDR2 FQGTGA. The CDR3 length is 16 residues. The CDR3 spells CASSLSPGGITDTQYF. The CDR3, as DNA: TGTGCCAGCAGCTTGTCCCCAGGGGGGATCACAGATACGCAGTATTTT.

This clonotype came up a few times. V is TRBV11-2 and J is TRBJ2-1; possibly TRBD2 for D (6 bases). CDR3 length equals 17 residues. V was clipped by 1 base and J by 0 bases, with 13 bases between them. Germline V gene data show CDR1 as SGHAT and CDR2 as FQNNGV. The CDR3 region has the DNA TGTGCCAGCAGCTTAGTCCGGCGGGGCATCTCCTACAATGAGCAGTTCTTC. Its translation: CASSLVRRGISYNEQFF.

This clonotype was counted only a few times. The rearrangement uses TRBV19 and TRBJ2-4; 7 nucleotides match TRBD2. Trimming cost V 5 bases and J 6 bases; bases outside gene matches: 13. Germline V gives CDR1 LNHDA, CDR2 SQIVND (reference sequence). CDR3 length: 16 amino acids. This chain's CDR3 is CASSYSFERGRNIQYF. The CDR3, as DNA: TGTGCCAGTAGTTATAGCTTCGAGCGGGGTCGAAACATTCAGTACTTC. Based on the CDR3 plus reference TRBV19 and TRBJ2-4, the full variable domain is DGGITQSPKYLFRKEGQNVTLSCEQNLNHDAMYWYRQDPGQGLRLIYYSQIVNDFQKGDIAEGYSVSREKKESFPLTVTSAQKNPTAFYLCASSYSFERGRNIQYFGAGTRLSVL.

This clonotype came up a few times. V gene TRBV4-2 combines with J gene TRBJ2-3; 10 positions agree with TRBD2. Germline V CDR1 and CDR2: LGHNA, YNFKEQ. J was trimmed by 4 bases and V by 4 bases; bases with no gene match: 5. The CDR3 is 15 residues long. In nucleotides, the CDR3 is TGTGCCAGCAGCCCCCGGCTAGCGGGAGCAGATACGCAGTATTTT. Its protein product is CASSPRLAGADTQYF.

The V gene is TRBV3-1, the J gene TRBJ2-2, with a tentative D call TRBD2 (6 bases). Trimming removed 4 bases at V and 5 bases at J, with 17 bases between. Germline V gene data show CDR1 as LGHDT and CDR2 as YNNKEL (reference sequence). The length of the CDR3 is 16 residues. DNA of the CDR3: TGTGCCAGCAGCCCCTCTTCGGGAGTGGGGACCGGGGAGCTGTTTTTT. Translating gives CASSPSSGVGTGELFF.

Ten or more counts support this clonotype. The chain uses TRBV4-1 and TRBJ2-1; possibly TRBD2 for D (6 bases). Germline V gene sequence: CDR1 MGHRA, CDR2 YSYEKL. The CDR3 length is 16 residues. V was clipped by 0 bases and J by 0 bases, with 9 bases between them. CDR3 loop: CASSQDPGGSYNEQFF. The CDR3 bases are TGCGCCAGCAGCCAAGATCCCGGGGGCTCCTACAATGAGCAGTTCTTC.

This clonotype was detected only a few times. This chain connects TRBV2 to TRBJ2-4, with D unclear. The V end lost 2 bases, the J end lost 0 bases, and 8 bases lay between the germline ends. The CDR3 extends over 15 amino acids. Germline lookup yields CDR1 SNHLY and CDR2 FYNNEI. The CDR3 DNA sequence: TGTGCCAGCAGTGAAAGGGCAATAGCCAAAAACATTCAGTACTTC. Protein sequence: CASSERAIAKNIQYF.

This clonotype was seen more than once but under ten times. This chain links TRBV5-1 with TRBJ2-1; D call uncertain. The CDR3 consists of 14 residues. Germline CDR1 SGHRS, CDR2 YFSETQ. Trimming removed 4 bases from V and 4 bases from J, with 12 bases in between. CDR3 loop: CASSGEPPYNEQFF. Written as DNA, the CDR3 is TGCGCCAGCAGCGGAGAACCCCCGTACAATGAGCAGTTCTTC.

The table lists this clonotype with a few counts. The gene calls are TRBV20-1 and TRBJ2-1; 7 bases line up with TRBD2. There are 15 residues in the CDR3. Germline CDR1 and CDR2: DFQATT and SNEGSKA (reference sequence). Germline trimming cut 2 bases from V and 3 bases from J; bases unmatched to any gene: 7. This CDR3 reads CSARRAGRDYNEQFF. The CDR3 DNA sequence: TGCAGTGCTAGACGAGCGGGGAGGGACTACAATGAGCAGTTCTTC.

There are many counts of this clonotype. This sequence joins TRBV4-1 and TRBJ2-5, with D possibly matching TRBD1 (5 bases). This CDR3 region has 14 residues. CDR1 is MGHRA, CDR2 YSYEKL, per germline. Trimming took 5 bases from V and 0 from J, leaving 10 bases between them. The CDR3 DNA reads as TGCGCCAGCAGCTCACGACAGAACCAAGAGACCCAGTACTTC. The encoded protein is CASSSRQNQETQYF.

This clonotype was seen a handful of times. The CDR3 loop reads CAWNGGGLETQYF. In DNA, the CDR3 is TGTGCCTGGAACGGCGGGGGGTTGGAGACCCAGTACTTC. The chain carries TRBV30 and TRBJ2-1, with TRBD2 matching over 8 bases. The DNA end is a closer match to TRBJ2-5, so the J assignment may be wrong. The germline V gene has CDR1 GTSNPN and CDR2 SVGIG (reference sequence). The CDR3 sequence is 13 residues long.

CDR3 sequence: CASSSTGGKNTEAFF. The CDR3 DNA is TGTGCCAGCAGCTCGACAGGGGGAAAGAACACTGAAGCTTTCTTT. V usage is TRBV7-6 and J usage is TRBJ1-1; 9 nucleotides align to TRBD1. J gave up 1 base and V 4 bases, and 4 bases lay outside the gene matches. This CDR3 comprises 15 residues. CDR1 and CDR2 (germline): SGHVS, FNYEAQ. The full variable domain, with the rest looked up from reference TRBV7-6 and TRBJ1-1, is GAGVSQSPRYKVTKRGQDVALRCDPISGHVSLYWYRQALGQGPEFLTYFNYEAQQDKSGLPNDRFSAERPEGSISTLTIQRTEQRDSAMYRCASSSTGGKNTEAFFGQGTRLTVV.

This rearrangement joins TRBV29-1 to TRBJ2-1; D is undetermined. The ends were cut back, 1 base at V and 1 base at J, with 8 bases in the middle. CDR3 length: 14 residues. Germline values: CDR1 SQVTM, CDR2 ANQGSEA. CDR3 loop: CSVEGDRSYNEQFF. CDR3 nucleotides: TGCAGCGTTGAAGGAGATCGGTCCTACAATGAGCAGTTCTTC.

The chain uses TRBV29-1 and TRBJ1-1; D is unresolved. Germline V lookup: CDR1 SQVTM, CDR2 ANQGSEA. V was trimmed by 1 base and J by 0 bases, leaving 6 bases between them. The CDR3 is 13 residues long. This CDR3 reads CSVEGSLNTEAFF. The DNA for the CDR3 is TGCAGCGTTGAAGGCAGCTTGAACACTGAAGCTTTCTTT.

V usage is TRBV5-1 and J usage is TRBJ2-2; perhaps TRBD2 as D (6 bases). Germline values: CDR1 SGHRS, CDR2 YFSETQ. CDR3 length: 16 residues. V gave up 2 bases and J gave up 5 bases, with 16 bases separating them. The chain's CDR3 is CASSFQPGGETGELFF. As DNA, the CDR3 is TGCGCCAGCAGCTTCCAACCCGGGGGAGAGACCGGGGAGCTGTTTTTT.

This clonotype has just a few counts. The V call is TRBV12-3 or TRBV12-4, the J call TRBJ2-3; D is unresolved. The CDR3 extends over 12 amino acids. The V gene lost 3 bases and the J gene lost 4 bases, with 5 bases spanning the gap. The CDR3 sequence: CASSFAADTQYF. The CDR3 coding sequence is TGTGCCAGCAGTTTCGCGGCAGATACGCAGTATTTT.

This clonotype was counted a few times. The CDR3 DNA reads TGCGCCAGCAGCCAAGATCCGGGAAGGGGCTACACCTTC. It codes for CASSQDPGRGYTF. The chain has TRBV4-1 and TRBJ1-2, with D uncertain. Germline-derived CDR1 and CDR2 are MGHRA and YSYEKL. The CDR3 is made up of 13 amino acids. Trimming stripped 0 bases from V and 8 bases from J, with 10 bases between.

This clonotype came up a few times. The chain has TRBV21-1 and TRBJ2-7; the table's D gene call, TRBD1, was not cross checked with the DNA. TRBV21-1 is a pseudogene locus. The CDR3 length is 17 residues. The CDR3 loop reads CASSRGLLGQGAREQYF. In DNA, the CDR3 is TGTGCCAGCAGCCGTGGTCTTCTAGGACAGGGAGCGAGGGAGCAGTACTTC.

The chain uses TRBV2 and TRBJ2-7, with D unclear. The CDR3 covers 14 residues. The germline gives CDR1 SNHLY, CDR2 FYNNEI. V gave up 5 bases and J gave up 5 bases, with 16 bases separating them. This CDR3 is CASSLEPNMNEQYF. The DNA for the CDR3 is TGTGCCAGCAGTCTCGAGCCAAATATGAACGAGCAGTACTTC.